Listed below are T cell receptor beta chains from one sample, sequenced in a study of blood T cell repertoires in COVID-19. Only in-frame clones appear in the TCRdb table, and some are missing; sequencing was by immunoSEQ multiplex PCR. The table lists roughly 300,000 clones, roughly 85% of them singletons. Sequenced: peripheral blood. These receptors came from a woman aged 45-59 years who had recovered from COVID-19. Each CDR3 is given with its conserved first and last residue. The D gene is left open where the match is weak. Expanded clones get a size class; other rows say once, few or many, or leave the size out.

size: -; V: TRBV5-5; J: TRBJ1-5; D: -; CDR3: CASSLADSSNQPQHF; DNA: TGTGCCAGCAGCTTGGCGGACAGTAGCAATCAGCCCCAGCATTTT
size: once; V: TRBV10-3; J: TRBJ1-1; D: -; CDR3: CAISEFPSGNTEAFF; DNA: TGTGCCATCAGTGAGTTCCCGTCAGGGAATACTGAAGCTTTCTTT
size: once; V: TRBV5-5; J: TRBJ2-7; D: -; CDR3: CASSLRLAGNYEQYF; DNA: TGTGCCAGCAGCTTGAGGTTGGCGGGTAACTACGAGCAGTACTTC
size: -; V: TRBV18; J: TRBJ1-3; D: -; CDR3: CASSQNRDSGNTIYF; DNA: TGTGCCAGCTCACAAAACAGGGACTCTGGAAACACCATATATTTT
size: -; V: TRBV7-9; J: TRBJ2-1; D: TRBD2; CDR3: CASSLASGSWDEQFF; DNA: TGTGCCAGCAGCTTAGCTAGCGGGAGTTGGGATGAGCAGTTCTTC
size: -; V: TRBV6-2/TRBV6-3; J: TRBJ1-2; D: -; CDR3: CASSYSVGSQFYGYTF; DNA: TGTGCCAGCAGTTACTCAGTGGGCTCGCAATTCTATGGCTACACCTTC
size: -; V: TRBV29-1; J: TRBJ2-2; D: TRBD2; CDR3: CSVDRGGLTGELFF; DNA: TGCAGCGTTGATCGCGGGGGGCTTACCGGGGAGCTGTTTTTT
size: -; V: TRBV7-3; J: TRBJ2-2; D: TRBD2; CDR3: CASSFGSRLAEPNTGELFF; DNA: TGTGCCAGCAGCTTTGGTTCCAGACTAGCGGAGCCGAACACCGGGGAGCTGTTTTTT
size: -; V: TRBV18; J: TRBJ1-6; D: -; CDR3: CASSPDTNNSPLHF; DNA: TGTGCCAGCTCACCAGACACCAATAATTCACCCCTCCACTTT
size: -; V: TRBV2; J: TRBJ2-1; D: TRBD2; CDR3: CASSVPSGTIHEQFF; DNA: TGTGCCAGCAGTGTTCCCAGCGGGACCATCCATGAGCAGTTCTTC
size: -; V: TRBV23-1; J: TRBJ1-4; D: -; CDR3: CASAEGKWGSIATNEKLFF; DNA: TGCGCCAGCGCGGAGGGGAAGTGGGGGAGCATCGCAACTAATGAAAAACTGTTTTTT
size: -; V: TRBV28; J: TRBJ1-5; D: -; CDR3: CASSLWSQPQHF; DNA: TGTGCCAGCAGTTTATGGAGTCAGCCCCAGCATTTT
size: -; V: TRBV6-1; J: TRBJ1-2; D: TRBD1; CDR3: CASSETGMGLGYGYTF; DNA: TGTGCCAGCAGTGAGACAGGGATGGGTTTGGGCTATGGCTACACCTTC
size: once; V: TRBV2; J: TRBJ2-1; D: TRBD1; CDR3: CATEAGTGHNEQFF; DNA: TGTGCCACCGAAGCCGGGACAGGGCACAATGAGCAGTTCTTC
size: -; V: TRBV6-1; J: TRBJ1-2; D: -; CDR3: CASSEVGLRGYTF; DNA: TGTGCCAGCAGTGAAGTCGGACTCCGGGGCTACACCTTC
size: few; V: TRBV5-4; J: TRBJ1-5; D: -; CDR3: CASSLDRASNQPQHF; DNA: TGTGCCAGCAGCTTGGACAGGGCGAGCAATCAGCCCCAGCATTTT
size: -; V: TRBV24-1; J: TRBJ2-5; D: -; CDR3: CATSAWGRETQYF; DNA: TGTGCCACCAGTGCCTGGGGGCGGGAGACCCAGTACTTC
size: -; V: TRBV28; J: TRBJ2-7; D: -; CDR3: CASGLPGKYF; DNA: TGTGCCAGCGGGCTTCCGGGGAAGTACTTC
size: -; V: TRBV28; J: TRBJ2-1; D: -; CDR3: CASSLWRNEQFF; DNA: TGTGCCAGCAGTTTATGGAGGAATGAGCAGTTCTTC
size: -; V: TRBV24-1; J: TRBJ2-1; D: -; CDR3: CATSDPDPNEQFF; DNA: TGTGCCACCAGTGATCCAGATCCCAATGAGCAGTTCTTC
size: -; V: TRBV28; J: TRBJ1-2; D: -; CDR3: CAVQGDNLANYGYTF; DNA: TGTGCTGTACAGGGAGATAACTTAGCTAACTATGGCTACACCTTC
size: -; V: TRBV27; J: TRBJ2-1; D: -; CDR3: CASSFSPGEVGNEQFF; DNA: TGTGCCAGCAGTTTTTCTCCAGGGGAAGTGGGAAATGAGCAGTTCTTC
size: -; V: TRBV9; J: TRBJ2-2; D: -; CDR3: CASSVVLNTGELFF; DNA: TGTGCCAGCAGCGTAGTCCTAAACACCGGGGAGCTGTTTTTT
size: -; V: TRBV5-1; J: TRBJ1-6; D: -; CDR3: CASSPGHGVSYNSPLHF; DNA: TGCGCCAGCAGCCCTGGTCACGGGGTTTCCTATAATTCACCCCTCCACTTT
size: -; V: TRBV11-1; J: TRBJ1-1; D: -; CDR3: CASSLQGDTEAFF; DNA: TGTGCCAGCAGCTTACAGGGTGACACTGAAGCTTTCTTT
size: -; V: TRBV7-9; J: TRBJ2-7; D: TRBD2; CDR3: CASSLDPSGKTYEQYF; DNA: TGTGCCAGCAGCTTAGATCCTAGCGGCAAAACCTACGAGCAGTACTTC
size: -; V: TRBV30; J: TRBJ2-7; D: -; CDR3: CAWGTSGYEQYF; DNA: TGTGCCTGGGGAACATCCGGGTACGAGCAGTACTTC
size: -; V: TRBV6-5; J: TRBJ1-1; D: TRBD1; CDR3: CASRVRDSLNTEAFF; DNA: TGTGCCAGCAGAGTCCGGGACAGCTTGAACACTGAAGCTTTCTTT
size: -; V: TRBV10-3; J: TRBJ1-5; D: -; CDR3: CAISGAGAGQPQHF; DNA: TGTGCCATCAGTGGGGCGGGGGCTGGTCAGCCCCAGCATTTT
size: once; V: TRBV19; J: TRBJ2-1; D: -; CDR3: CASSSGNSYNEQFF; DNA: TGTGCCAGTAGTTCAGGGAACTCCTACAATGAGCAGTTCTTC
size: few; V: TRBV28; J: TRBJ1-2; D: TRBD1; CDR3: CASSLPPGTGGNGYTF; DNA: TGTGCCAGCAGTTTACCCCCCGGGACAGGGGGCAATGGCTACACCTTC
size: -; V: TRBV6-5; J: TRBJ1-1; D: -; CDR3: CASSYSSTGDTEAFF; DNA: TGTGCCAGCAGTTACTCCAGTACGGGGGACACTGAAGCTTTCTTT
size: -; V: TRBV6-2/TRBV6-3; J: TRBJ2-7; D: -; CDR3: CASSYSTGAYEQYF; DNA: TGTGCCAGCAGTTACTCGACGGGGGCCTACGAGCAGTACTTC
size: -; V: TRBV15; J: TRBJ2-1; D: -; CDR3: CATSREASSYNEQFF; DNA: TGTGCCACCAGCAGAGAAGCGAGCTCCTACAATGAGCAGTTCTTC
size: -; V: TRBV27; J: TRBJ1-3; D: TRBD1; CDR3: CASSSTGAGNTIYF; DNA: TGTGCCAGCAGTTCGACAGGGGCTGGAAACACCATATATTTT
size: -; V: TRBV7-9; J: TRBJ2-5; D: -; CDR3: CASSSIRGNQETQYF; DNA: TGTGCCAGCAGCTCCATCCGGGGGAACCAAGAGACCCAGTACTTC
size: -; V: TRBV5-1; J: TRBJ1-2; D: -; CDR3: CASSFQSIQGNYGYTF; DNA: TGCGCCAGCAGCTTCCAATCAATACAGGGTAACTATGGCTACACCTTC
size: -; V: TRBV4-2; J: TRBJ1-6; D: -; CDR3: CASSQDGSSPLHF; DNA: TGTGCCAGCAGCCAAGATGGTAGTTCACCCCTCCACTTT
size: -; V: TRBV6-6; J: TRBJ1-6; D: -; CDR3: CASSPGDKDSPLHF; DNA: TGTGCCAGCAGCCCCGGGGACAAGGATTCACCCCTCCACTTT
size: -; V: TRBV7-2; J: TRBJ1-3; D: -; CDR3: CASSPSLGRGSGNTIYF; DNA: TGTGCCAGCAGCCCTAGTTTGGGCAGGGGCTCTGGAAACACCATATATTTT